This T cell receptor beta chain comes out of a study of response to subunit inactivated influenza vaccine. With respect to this clonotype: Its antigen is as yet unknown.

MiXCR, run by TCRdb on the RT-PCR reads, gives a single entry per CDR3 protein. The table lists hundreds of thousands of distinct CDR3 sequences, 10% to 15% of them singletons, with approximately 8.3% in the top ten. Whole-study results and caveats: The authors put forward the suggestion that each seasonal influenza vaccination may bring in only a limited number of new T cells.

Losses at the gene ends were 3 bases for V and 9 bases for J; bases not matched to a gene: 11. The CDR3 length is 15 residues. In germline, CDR1 is SGHTA, CDR2 FQGNSA. This TCR was recovered from a man aged 45-60 years who received an inactivated influenza vaccine. This material consisted of non-naive T cells sorted from PBMCs, taken approximately 15 days before vaccination. The chain has TRBV7-2 and TRBJ2-5, with 9 bases that match TRBD2. The CDR3 DNA reads TGTGCCAGCAGCTTGGCTAGCGGGGCCCGGGTGTCCCAGTACTTC. Translating it yields CASSLASGARVSQYF.